The 31 T cell receptor beta chains presented below share a single source sample, sequenced in a study of CD8+ T cells in alopecia areata. Following RNA extraction, reverse transcription yielded cDNA that acted as the sequencing template. Repertoires were generated with immunoSEQ multiplex PCR, while TCRdb's copy carries only in-frame clones and drops some. The sample yields about 12,000 clones, 60% seen once. Alopecia areata patients provided lesional scalp punch biopsies and peripheral blood, both collected for the study. Sequenced material: skin. The receptors stem from a human donor with alopecia areata.

The chain uses TRBV14 and TRBJ2-1, with D possibly matching TRBD2 (5 bases). Deletions cut 0 bases from V and 8 bases from J, with 8 bases between. CDR3 length equals 13 residues. Germline V gene lookup returns CDR1 SGHDN and CDR2 FVKESK. The CDR3 spells CASSQDRRDEQFF. In DNA, the CDR3 is TGTGCCAGCAGCCAAGATCGGCGGGATGAGCAGTTCTTC.

The genes are TRBV6-5 and TRBJ2-7, with TRBD1 as a possible D gene (5 bases). This CDR3 spans 13 amino acids. Germline assignment: CDR1 MNHEY and CDR2 SVGAGI. V lost 2 bases to trimming and J lost 5 bases, with 10 bases between them. The CDR3 sequence is CASSYAQANEQYF. In DNA, the CDR3 is TGTGCCAGCAGTTACGCACAGGCCAACGAGCAGTACTTC.

V usage is TRBV9 and J usage is TRBJ2-5, with 7 bases that match TRBD2. Germline-derived CDR1 and CDR2 are SGDLS and YYNGEE. J gave up 4 bases and V 6 bases, and 9 bases lay outside the gene matches. The CDR3 extends over 14 amino acids. As DNA, the CDR3 is TGTGCCAGCAACCTCAGAGGGGAGGGAGAGACCCAGTACTTC. It codes for CASNLRGEGETQYF.

The V gene is TRBV6-5, the J gene TRBJ1-2, with TRBD1 identical over 8 bases. The V segment lost 6 bases and the J segment 5 bases; nucleotides outside the gene matches: 5. The length of the CDR3 is 13 residues. The germline gives CDR1 MNHEY, CDR2 SVGAGI. The CDR3 region has the DNA TGTGCCAGCAGCTCGACAGGGGTTTATGGCTACACCTTC. Translated: CASSSTGVYGYTF.

The chain is built from TRBV7-9 and TRBJ1-1; no firm D call. Germline V gene sequence: CDR1 SEHNR, CDR2 FQNEAQ (reference sequence). The CDR3 length is 13 residues. With 4 bases removed from V and 1 base from J, the gap between germline ends came to 7 bases. The DNA of the CDR3 is TGTGCCAGCAGCTATGTCGAGAACACTGAAGCTTTCTTT. It is translated as CASSYVENTEAFF. Combining the CDR3 with reference TRBV7-9 and TRBJ1-1 gives the whole variable domain DTGVSQNPRHKITKRGQNVTFRCDPISEHNRLYWYRQTLGQGPEFLTYFQNEAQLEKSRLLSDRFSAERPKGSFSTLEIQRTEQGDSAMYLCASSYVENTEAFFGQGTRLTVV.

The chain joins TRBV28 to TRBJ1-4, with 7 bases matching TRBD1. Germline V lookup: CDR1 MDHEN, CDR2 SYDVKM. The CDR3 contains 14 residues. J gave up 8 bases and V 5 bases, and 8 bases lay outside the gene matches. The CDR3 spells CASSHQGGGEKLFF. In DNA form, the CDR3 reads TGTGCCAGCAGTCACCAGGGGGGAGGCGAAAAACTGTTTTTT.

This chain connects TRBV27 to TRBJ2-1, with D perhaps assigned TRBD1 or TRBD2 (5 bases each). The germline V and J ends were trimmed by 2 bases and 4 bases, with 18 bases remaining between them. This CDR3 spans 17 amino acids. The germline CDR1 and CDR2 sequences are MNHEY and SMNVEV (reference sequence). The CDR3 protein is CASSLLSGPTPYNEQFF. DNA of the CDR3: TGTGCCAGCAGTTTACTTTCGGGACCGACTCCATACAATGAGCAGTTCTTC.

This chain joins TRBV29-1 and TRBJ2-3; 9 bases fit TRBD1. After removal of 6 bases from V and 0 bases from J, the junction contained 13 bases not matched to a gene. The CDR3 consists of 17 residues. Per germline, CDR1 SQVTM and CDR2 ANQGSEA. Here the CDR3 reads CSVGTGGSLTSTDTQYF. The CDR3 nucleotides are TGCAGCGTCGGAACAGGGGGCTCCCTAACTAGCACAGATACGCAGTATTTT.

The chain has TRBV5-1 and TRBJ2-7, with D possibly matching TRBD1 (5 bases). The CDR3 length is 16 residues. V lost 1 base and J lost 3, with 17 bases in between. The germline CDR1 and CDR2 sequences are SGHRS and YFSETQ. The CDR3 reads CASSLYPVSQGYEQYF. The CDR3 coding sequence is TGCGCCAGCAGCTTGTATCCCGTGTCCCAGGGCTACGAGCAGTACTTC. Full variable domain (missing parts from reference TRBV5-1 and TRBJ2-7): KAGVTQTPRYLIKTRGQQVTLSCSPISGHRSVSWYQQTPGQGLQFLFEYFSETQRNKGNFPGRFSGRQFSNSRSEMNVSTLELGDSALYLCASSLYPVSQGYEQYFGPGTRLTVT.

This chain joins TRBV4-3 and TRBJ1-3; 12 bases map to TRBD1. The CDR3 totals 17 residues. Germline values: CDR1 LGHNA, CDR2 YSLEER. J lost 5 bases, V lost 3 bases, and 8 bases had no gene match. The CDR3, as DNA: TGCGCCAGCAGCCAGGGAAAGGGGACAGGGGGCAGAAACACCATATATTTT. It is translated as CASSQGKGTGGRNTIYF.

The chain employs TRBV18 and TRBJ2-5; weak D call: TRBD2 (6 bases). Germline V gene lookup returns CDR1 KGHSH and CDR2 LQKENI. This CDR3 region has 14 residues. The ends were cut back, 0 bases at V and 2 bases at J, with 7 bases in the middle. CDR3 region: CASSPPTRQETQYF. In DNA, the CDR3 is TGTGCCAGCTCACCACCGACTAGGCAAGAGACCCAGTACTTC.

The CDR3 region has the DNA TGTGCCAGCAGCCAAAGCGGGAGTAGCACAGATACGCAGTATTTT. Its protein product is CASSQSGSSTDTQYF. This chain uses TRBV11-3 with TRBJ2-3, with 8 bases matching TRBD2. The CDR3 has 15 residues. Germline V CDR1 and CDR2: SGHNT, YENEEA. V lost 5 bases and J lost 0; bases outside the gene matches: 4.

V gene TRBV19 combines with J gene TRBJ2-5, with D unclear. Trimming took 5 bases from V and 1 from J, leaving 8 bases between them. Germline CDR1 is LNHDA and CDR2 is SQIVND (reference sequence). This CDR3 is 13 amino acids long. The CDR3 nucleotides read TGTGCCAGTAGTGTTAATATCCAAGAGACCCAGTACTTC. As protein: CASSVNIQETQYF.

This clone was seen only a few times. The V gene is TRBV18, the J gene TRBJ1-1, with D maybe TRBD1 (6 bases). V gave up 2 bases and J gave up 0 bases, with 16 bases separating them. The CDR3 runs to 17 residues. Germline CDR1 reads KGHSH; CDR2 reads LQKENI. CDR3 in DNA: TGTGCCAGCTCACCAACGGGGGCGAGGTGGATGAACACTGAAGCTTTCTTT. Translating it yields CASSPTGARWMNTEAFF.

Here the CDR3 reads CASSLELGLVLEQYF. DNA of the CDR3: TGTGCCAGCAGCTTAGAGCTGGGACTAGTTCTCGAGCAGTACTTC. This rearrangement joins TRBV7-2 to TRBJ2-7; 8 bases are shared with TRBD2. Germline V lookup: CDR1 SGHTA, CDR2 FQGNSA. This CDR3 is built from 15 residues. V lost 1 base to trimming and J lost 6 bases; unmatched junction nucleotides: 8.

This clone was found a few times. This chain links TRBV5-4 with TRBJ2-7; tentative D call: TRBD2 (6 bases). V was cut by 4 bases and J by 0 bases, with 20 bases left in between. Germline assignment: CDR1 SGHNT and CDR2 YYREEE (reference sequence). The CDR3 runs 17 residues. This CDR3 reads CASSQSSGTASSYEQYF. In DNA, the CDR3 is TGTGCCAGCAGCCAAAGTTCCGGGACTGCTAGCTCCTACGAGCAGTACTTC.

The genes are TRBV6-5 and TRBJ1-1; D is ambiguous. This CDR3 has 12 amino acids. Trimming removed 7 bases from V and 6 bases from J, with 12 bases in between. In germline, CDR1 is MNHEY, CDR2 SVGAGI. The CDR3 reads CASMRSGAEAFF. The CDR3 region has the DNA TGTGCCAGCATGAGGAGTGGTGCTGAAGCTTTCTTT.

The rearrangement links TRBV6-1 to TRBJ2-3, with TRBD2 as a possible D gene (7 bases). The V end lost 2 bases, the J end lost 0 bases, and 12 bases lay between the germline ends. CDR1 is MNHNS, CDR2 SASEGT, per germline. This CDR3 is 16 amino acids long. The CDR3 DNA is TGTGCCAGCAGTGAAAGGGGGGGGGTGAGCACAGATACGCAGTATTTT. Amino acids: CASSERGGVSTDTQYF.

The sample holds a few counts of this clone. This chain joins TRBV7-9 and TRBJ1-1; D unresolved. This CDR3 has 15 amino acids. CDR1 is SEHNR and CDR2 is FQNEAQ in the germline V gene (reference sequence). The germline V and J ends were trimmed by 2 bases and 8 bases, with 18 bases remaining between them. CDR3 in DNA: TGTGCCAGCAGCTTAAGGGAGCCGGAGATTACCGAAGCTTTCTTT. Amino acid sequence: CASSLREPEITEAFF.

This chain uses TRBV2 with TRBJ2-1; D is undetermined. Germline CDR1 SNHLY, CDR2 FYNNEI. The CDR3 sequence is 14 residues long. V lost 4 bases, J lost 1 base, and 8 bases lay in between. CDR3 coding DNA: TGTGCCAGCAGTGGTTGGGGTTCCTACAATGAGCAGTTCTTC. This sequence encodes CASSGWGSYNEQFF. The whole variable domain, remainder taken from reference TRBV2 and TRBJ2-1, is EPEVTQTPSHQVTQMGQEVILRCVPISNHLYFYWYRQILGQKVEFLVSFYNNEISEKSEIFDDQFSVERPDGSNFTLKIRSTKLEDSAMYFCASSGWGSYNEQFFGPGTRLTVL.

V and J are TRBV5-1 and TRBJ1-4; D is possibly TRBD1 (6 bases). Germline CDR1 reads SGHRS; CDR2 reads YFSETQ. This CDR3 is 14 amino acids long. Trimming took 1 base from V and 5 from J, leaving 9 bases between them. The CDR3 region is CASSLTGRNEKLFF. The DNA for the CDR3 is TGCGCCAGCAGCTTGACAGGGCGGAATGAAAAACTGTTTTTT.

This clone has only a few counts. The chain carries TRBV29-1 and TRBJ1-1; the D is unclear. The CDR3 consists of 11 residues. CDR1 and CDR2 from the germline V gene are SQVTM and ANQGSEA. V shed 6 bases and J shed 4 bases, with 9 bases lying between them. CDR3 sequence: CSVSGITEAFF. The CDR3 DNA follows: TGCAGCGTCTCTGGGATCACTGAAGCTTTCTTT.

This clone has a handful of counts. This chain connects TRBV10-3 to TRBJ1-2; perhaps TRBD1 as D (6 bases). There are 13 residues in the CDR3. V was pared by 3 bases and J by 2 bases, with 7 bases between. Germline CDR1 and CDR2: ENHRY and SYGVKD. CDR3 coding DNA: TGTGCCATCAGTGAAGGACAGAACTATGGCTACACCTTC. Translating gives CAISEGQNYGYTF.

The V call is TRBV4-2, the J call TRBJ2-1; D remains ambiguous. V dropped 3 bases and J dropped 0 bases, with 3 bases sitting between them. The CDR3 loop spans 13 amino acids. Germline CDR1 and CDR2: LGHNA and YNFKEQ. CDR3 region: CASSHPSYNEQFF. Here the CDR3 DNA reads TGTGCCAGCAGCCATCCCTCCTACAATGAGCAGTTCTTC.

V is TRBV29-1 and J is TRBJ2-4; 7 bases line up with TRBD1. The germline V gene encodes CDR1 SQVTM and CDR2 ANQGSEA. The trim removed 6 bases at V and 1 base at J, leaving 9 bases unmatched. The CDR3 loop spans 15 amino acids. CDR3 region: CSVRSPQGAKNIQYF. CDR3 DNA: TGCAGCGTCCGGTCCCCACAGGGGGCCAAAAACATTCAGTACTTC.

The genes are TRBV19 and TRBJ2-1; no clear D gene. The V gene lost 5 bases and the J gene lost 2 bases, with 13 bases spanning the gap. Germline CDR1 reads LNHDA; CDR2 reads SQIVND (reference sequence). The CDR3 has 15 residues. This CDR3 is CASSLTPPAYNEQFF. CDR3 nucleotide sequence: TGTGCCAGTAGTCTAACCCCTCCGGCCTACAATGAGCAGTTCTTC.

A few counts support this clone. This rearrangement joins TRBV7-2 to TRBJ1-4; D remains ambiguous. The germline CDR1 and CDR2 sequences are SGHTA and FQGNSA. Trimming left V 6 bases short and J 6 bases short, with 14 bases between. The CDR3 has 14 residues. This CDR3 reads CASSPGGGYEKLFF. Written as DNA, the CDR3 is TGTGCCAGCAGTCCCGGAGGAGGATATGAAAAACTGTTTTTT.

V gene TRBV29-1 combines with J gene TRBJ1-2; D might be TRBD1 (5 bases). V lost 4 bases and J 8 bases, leaving 17 bases between the germline ends. This CDR3 is built from 13 residues. Looked up from germline, CDR1 is SQVTM and CDR2 is ANQGSEA. The CDR3 sequence is CSVAGQGRWGYTF. In DNA, the CDR3 is TGCAGCGTTGCTGGGCAGGGACGGTGGGGCTACACCTTC.

The DNA for the CDR3 is TGTGCCAGCAGCTCAGGACAGGGGGGGCACGAGCAGTACTTC. As protein: CASSSGQGGHEQYF. The V call is TRBV7-6, the J call TRBJ2-7; 10 positions match TRBD1. V dropped 4 bases and J dropped 5; count of bases not matched to a gene: 5. CDR1 and CDR2 (germline): SGHVS, FNYEAQ. The CDR3 sequence is 14 residues long.

This clone has only a few counts. The genes are TRBV30 and TRBJ2-5, with D unresolved. CDR1 and CDR2 (germline): GTSNPN, SVGIG (reference sequence). CDR3 length: 10 residues. Trimming cost V 3 bases and J 5 bases, with 4 bases left between them. The CDR3: CAWRRETQYF. The CDR3 region has the DNA TGTGCCTGGAGACGGGAGACCCAGTACTTC.

The chain recombines TRBV30 with TRBJ2-1; no clear D gene. CDR3 length: 15 residues. Per germline, CDR1 GTSNPN and CDR2 SVGIG (reference sequence). The ends were cut back, 2 bases at V and 0 bases at J, with 11 bases in the middle. The CDR3 region is CAWSSWESSYNEQFF. CDR3 nucleotides: TGTGCCTGGAGTTCGTGGGAAAGCTCCTACAATGAGCAGTTCTTC.